This T cell receptor (beta chain) was obtained from a study of blood T cell repertoires in COVID-19. Study-wide background: Donors in the United States, Italy and Spain gave samples during acute or convalescent COVID-19. PBMCs, B-cell-depleted T cells, or T cells provided the cDNA or gDNA that made up the material.

In germline, CDR1 is SGDLS, CDR2 YYNGEE. This CDR3 is 16 amino acids long. J was trimmed by 2 bases and V by 2 bases; bases with no gene match: 5. Per the study methods: Researchers report that nucleated cell counts were estimated from reference gene primer amplification. Assay: immunoSEQ multiplex PCR; the TCRdb copy retains only in-frame clones and omits some. V and J calls plus clone size are reproduced from that table; the DNA served to infer D and trimming. The table records more than 100,000 clones, about 86% of them present only once. The sample comprised peripheral blood. The V gene is TRBV9, the J gene TRBJ1-3; 9 nucleotides agree with TRBD1. This sequence was found in a human donor in a cohort sampled during active COVID-19. In DNA, the CDR3 is TGTGCCAGCAGCGTCTCACAGGGGGCACCTGGAAACACCATATATTTT. This codes for CASSVSQGAPGNTIYF. Variable domain in full (rest from reference TRBV9 and TRBJ1-3): DSGVTQTPKHLITATGQRVTLRCSPRSGDLSVYWYQQSLDQGLQFLIQYYNGEERAKGNILERFSAQQFPDLHSELNLSSLELGDSALYFCASSVSQGAPGNTIYFGEGSWLTVV.